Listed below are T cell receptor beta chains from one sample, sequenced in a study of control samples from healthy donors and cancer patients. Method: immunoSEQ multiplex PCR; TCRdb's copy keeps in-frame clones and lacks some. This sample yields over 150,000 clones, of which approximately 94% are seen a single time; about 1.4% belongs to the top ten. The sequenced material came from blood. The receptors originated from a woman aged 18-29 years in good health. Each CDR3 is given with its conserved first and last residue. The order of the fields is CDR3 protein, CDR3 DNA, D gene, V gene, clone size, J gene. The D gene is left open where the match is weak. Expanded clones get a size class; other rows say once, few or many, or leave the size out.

CASSYIGGTEAFF,TGTGCCAGCAGTTATATCGGGGGCACTGAAGCTTTCTTT,.,TRBV6-2/TRBV6-3,.,TRBJ1-1
CASSQNSGQPYEQYF,TGCGCCAGCAGCCAAAATAGCGGGCAGCCCTACGAGCAGTACTTC,TRBD2,TRBV4-3,.,TRBJ2-7
CASTPGPGSYTF,TGTGCCAGCACCCCTGGACCGGGAAGCTACACCTTC,.,TRBV12-3/TRBV12-4,.,TRBJ1-2
CASSEVGATFSNQPQHF,TGTGCCAGCAGTGAAGTAGGGGCAACCTTTAGCAATCAGCCCCAGCATTTT,.,TRBV6-1,once,TRBJ1-5
CSVQRERNTEAFF,TGCAGCGTTCAGAGGGAGAGGAACACTGAAGCTTTCTTT,.,TRBV29-1,.,TRBJ1-1
CASSPIPGTDTQYF,TGTGCCAGCTCCCCAATCCCGGGCACAGATACGCAGTATTTT,.,TRBV18,.,TRBJ2-3
CASSLGWGRAQHF,TGTGCCAGCAGTTTAGGGTGGGGGCGAGCCCAGCATTTT,.,TRBV12-3/TRBV12-4,.,TRBJ1-5
CASSHGLQGEAFF,TGTGCCAGCAGCCACGGGCTACAGGGTGAAGCTTTCTTT,.,TRBV4-2,few,TRBJ1-1
CASSQAGRELKAKQYEQYF,TGTGCCAGCAGCCAGGCAGGGAGGGAGCTAAAAGCTAAACAATACGAGCAGTACTTC,TRBD2,TRBV4-2,.,TRBJ2-7
CASRRTLLAYEQYF,TGTGCCAGCAGAAGGACTTTGCTCGCCTACGAGCAGTACTTC,.,TRBV2,.,TRBJ2-7
CASSLDSFSYNSPLHF,TGTGCCAGCAGCTTGGACTCTTTCTCCTATAATTCACCCCTCCACTTT,.,TRBV5-8,.,TRBJ1-6
CSVGTRSYGYTF,TGCAGCGTTGGCACCAGAAGCTATGGCTACACCTTC,.,TRBV29-1,.,TRBJ1-2
CASSYSELIYGYTF,TGTGCCAGCAGTTACTCGGAACTCATTTATGGCTACACCTTC,.,TRBV6-2/TRBV6-3,.,TRBJ1-2
CASSRQGLQSYEQYF,TGTGCCAGCAGCAGACAGGGCCTTCAAAGCTACGAGCAGTACTTC,TRBD1,TRBV7-2,.,TRBJ2-7
CASSEGQRSYTF,TGTGCCAGCAGTGAGGGGCAAAGGAGCTACACCTTC,.,TRBV28,.,TRBJ1-2
CASKKLAGVSDTQYF,TGTGCCAGCAAGAAACTAGCGGGAGTTTCAGATACGCAGTATTTT,TRBD2,TRBV2,.,TRBJ2-3
CASSHTPSGRSETQYF,TGTGCCAGCAGCCACACCCCGAGCGGGAGATCAGAGACCCAGTACTTC,TRBD2,TRBV13,once,TRBJ2-5
CASSLFRPSGISEAFF,TGTGCCAGCAGTTTATTTCGGCCGTCGGGTATCAGCGAAGCTTTCTTT,.,TRBV27,once,TRBJ1-1
CASSGQPGANVLTF,TGTGCCAGCAGCGGACAGCCTGGGGCCAACGTCCTGACTTTC,.,TRBV6-5,.,TRBJ2-6
CASTSYGGELFF,TGTGCCAGCACCAGTTACGGCGGGGAGCTGTTTTTT,.,TRBV6-5,.,TRBJ2-2
CASSQVAPSSYNEQFF,TGCGCCAGCAGCCAAGTCGCTCCTAGCTCCTACAATGAGCAGTTCTTC,.,TRBV4-3,.,TRBJ2-1
CASSAGQVRDEQYF,TGTGCCAGTAGTGCGGGTCAGGTCCGCGACGAGCAGTACTTC,.,TRBV19,.,TRBJ2-7
CASSPRLAGVGEQYF,TGTGCCAGCTCACCACGACTAGCGGGAGTTGGGGAGCAGTACTTC,TRBD2,TRBV18,.,TRBJ2-7
CASSLGGRPDTQYF,TGTGCCAGCAGCTTGGGGGGGAGGCCAGATACGCAGTATTTT,TRBD2,TRBV11-3,.,TRBJ2-3
CASSPITPPGVGNEQFF,TGTGCCAGCTCACCTATCACACCCCCAGGGGTTGGAAATGAGCAGTTCTTC,.,TRBV18,.,TRBJ2-1
CASSQDRYKGTGDNEQYF,TGCGCCAGCAGCCAAGACAGATATAAAGGAACAGGGGACAACGAGCAGTACTTC,TRBD1,TRBV4-1,.,TRBJ2-7
CASRSGTGGADTQYF,TGTGCCAGCAGGAGCGGGACAGGGGGCGCAGATACGCAGTATTTT,TRBD1,TRBV7-2,once,TRBJ2-3
CASSLGQGGTPLHF,TGTGCCAGCAGCTTAGGACAGGGGGGGACACCCCTCCACTTT,TRBD1,TRBV11-2,.,TRBJ1-6
CASSRTEGATEAFF,TGTGCCAGCAGCCGAACGGAGGGGGCTACTGAAGCTTTCTTT,TRBD1,TRBV9,.,TRBJ1-1
CASAPLGTYNSPLHF,TGTGCCAGCGCCCCTCTAGGGACCTATAATTCACCCCTCCACTTT,.,TRBV18,.,TRBJ1-6
CASSMILGIDYGYTF,TGTGCCAGTAGTATGATTTTGGGGATTGACTATGGCTACACCTTC,.,TRBV19,.,TRBJ1-2
CASIENRRVGIRETQYF,TGTGCCAGCATAGAGAACAGGCGGGTAGGAATACGTGAGACCCAGTACTTC,.,TRBV2,.,TRBJ2-5
CASITIGPNYGYTF,TGTGCCAGCATAACAATAGGTCCTAACTATGGCTACACCTTC,.,TRBV2,few,TRBJ1-2
CASSEAYSGANVLTF,TGTGCCAGCAGTGAAGCCTACTCTGGGGCCAACGTCCTGACTTTC,.,TRBV2,.,TRBJ2-6
CASSLDTGDPSPLHF,TGTGCCAGCAGCTTAGATACGGGTGATCCTTCACCCCTCCACTTT,.,TRBV7-2,.,TRBJ1-6
CAISLTGGMAEAFF,TGTGCCATCAGCCTGACAGGGGGCATGGCGGAAGCTTTCTTT,TRBD1,TRBV10-3,.,TRBJ1-1
CASSRENSPLHF,TGTGCCAGCAGCAGGGAGAATTCACCCCTCCACTTT,.,TRBV6-6,.,TRBJ1-6
CASSPHQGGFGNTIYF,TGTGCCAGCAGCCCTCACCAAGGGGGGTTTGGAAACACCATATATTTT,.,TRBV28,.,TRBJ1-3
CASIPTGSSYEQYF,TGTGCCAGCATTCCGACAGGGAGCTCCTACGAGCAGTACTTC,TRBD1,TRBV6-6,few,TRBJ2-7
CASSAWGRPLHF,TGTGCCAGCAGCGCCTGGGGGCGACCCCTCCACTTT,.,TRBV13,.,TRBJ1-6
CASSAWTGVTEAFF,TGCGCCAGCAGCGCTTGGACAGGGGTTACTGAAGCTTTCTTT,TRBD1,TRBV5-1,.,TRBJ1-1
CASFLFPGQTYNEQFF,TGTGCCAGCTTCCTCTTTCCGGGACAGACTTACAATGAGCAGTTCTTC,TRBD1,TRBV18,.,TRBJ2-1
CASSYSRFRTSGENIQYF,TGTGCCAGCAGTTACTCGCGGTTTCGGACTAGCGGGGAAAACATTCAGTACTTC,TRBD2,TRBV6-2/TRBV6-3,.,TRBJ2-4
CASSSGTGKNIQYF,TGTGCCAGCAGTTCGGGGACAGGGAAGAACATTCAGTACTTC,TRBD1,TRBV6-2/TRBV6-3,.,TRBJ2-4
CASSSFGQNTGELFF,TGTGCCAGCAGCAGCTTTGGACAGAACACCGGGGAGCTGTTTTTT,.,TRBV7-3,few,TRBJ2-2
CATSRDRGAAGYGYTF,TGTGCCACCAGCAGAGATCGGGGGGCCGCGGGCTATGGCTACACCTTC,.,TRBV15,.,TRBJ1-2